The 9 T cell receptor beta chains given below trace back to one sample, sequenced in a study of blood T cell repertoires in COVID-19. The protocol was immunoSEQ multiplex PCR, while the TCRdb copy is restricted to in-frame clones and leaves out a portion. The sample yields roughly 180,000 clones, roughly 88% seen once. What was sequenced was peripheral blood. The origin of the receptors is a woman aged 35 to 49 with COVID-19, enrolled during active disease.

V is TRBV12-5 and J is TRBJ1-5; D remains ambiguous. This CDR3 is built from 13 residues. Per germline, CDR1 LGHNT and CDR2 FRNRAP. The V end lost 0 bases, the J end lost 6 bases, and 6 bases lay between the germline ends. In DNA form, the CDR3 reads TGTGCTAGTGGTTTGGTCGCGCGTCAGCCCCAGCATTTT. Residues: CASGLVARQPQHF. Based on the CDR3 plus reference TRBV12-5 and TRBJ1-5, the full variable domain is DARVTQTPRHKVTEMGQEVTMRCQPILGHNTVFWYRQTMMQGLELLAYFRNRAPLDDSGMPKDRFSAEMPDATLATLKIQPSEPRDSAVYFCASGLVARQPQHFGDGTRLSIL.

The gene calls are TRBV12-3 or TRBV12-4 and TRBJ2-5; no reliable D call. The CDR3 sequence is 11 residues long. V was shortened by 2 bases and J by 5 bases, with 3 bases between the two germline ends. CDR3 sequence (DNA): TGTGCCAGCAGTTTATCTGAGACCCAGTACTTC. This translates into CASSLSETQYF.

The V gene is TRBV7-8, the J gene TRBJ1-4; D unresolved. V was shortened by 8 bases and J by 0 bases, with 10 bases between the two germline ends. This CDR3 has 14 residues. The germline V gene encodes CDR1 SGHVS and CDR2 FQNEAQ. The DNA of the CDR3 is TGTGCCAGCCGTCATACTGCAACTAATGAAAAACTGTTTTTT. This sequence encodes CASRHTATNEKLFF.

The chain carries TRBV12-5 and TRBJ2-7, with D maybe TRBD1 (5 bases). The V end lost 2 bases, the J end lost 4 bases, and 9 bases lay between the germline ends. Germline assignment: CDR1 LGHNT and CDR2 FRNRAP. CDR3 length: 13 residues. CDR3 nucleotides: TGTGCTAGTGGTTTGAGCCAGGGTTACGAGCAGTACTTC. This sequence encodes CASGLSQGYEQYF.

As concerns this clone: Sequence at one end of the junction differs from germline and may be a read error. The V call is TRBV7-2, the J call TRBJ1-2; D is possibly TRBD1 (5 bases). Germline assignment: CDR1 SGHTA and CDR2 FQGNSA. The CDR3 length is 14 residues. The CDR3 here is CASSFYQDIYGYTF. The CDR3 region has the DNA TGTGCCAGCAGCTTTTACCAGGACATTTATGGTTACACCTTC.

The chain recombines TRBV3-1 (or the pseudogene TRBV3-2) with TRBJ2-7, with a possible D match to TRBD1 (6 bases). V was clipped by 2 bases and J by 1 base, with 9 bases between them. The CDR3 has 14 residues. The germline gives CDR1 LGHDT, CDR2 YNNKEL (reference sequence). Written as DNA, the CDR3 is TGTGCCAGCAGCCAATTAGGGGGTTCCTACGAGCAGTACTTC. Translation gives CASSQLGGSYEQYF.

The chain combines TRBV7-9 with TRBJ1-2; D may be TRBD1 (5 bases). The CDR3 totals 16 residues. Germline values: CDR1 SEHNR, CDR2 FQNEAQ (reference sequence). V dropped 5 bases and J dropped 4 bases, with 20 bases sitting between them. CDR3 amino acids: CASSHRDSGTVYGYTF. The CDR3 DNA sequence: TGTGCCAGCAGCCACCGGGACTCCGGGACGGTCTATGGCTACACCTTC.

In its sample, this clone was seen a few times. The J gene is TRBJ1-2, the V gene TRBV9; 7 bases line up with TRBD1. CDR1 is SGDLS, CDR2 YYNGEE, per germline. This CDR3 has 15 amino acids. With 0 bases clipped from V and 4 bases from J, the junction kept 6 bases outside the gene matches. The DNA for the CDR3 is TGTGCCAGCAGCGTAGGACAAAACAGGGGCTATGGCTACACCTTC. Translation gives CASSVGQNRGYGYTF.

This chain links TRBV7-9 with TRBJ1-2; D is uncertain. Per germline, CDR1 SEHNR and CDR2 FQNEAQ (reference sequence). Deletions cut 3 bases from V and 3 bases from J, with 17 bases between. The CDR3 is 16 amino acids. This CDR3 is CASSLILRRGYYGYTF. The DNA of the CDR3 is TGTGCCAGCAGCTTGATTCTTCGACGGGGTTACTATGGCTACACCTTC.